The entry below describes one T cell receptor (beta chain). What it recognizes is unknown. The data were produced by immunoSEQ multiplex PCR, yet TCRdb's version contains in-frame clones alone and is incomplete. Of more than 70,000 clones in the sample, around 85% are singletons; the top ten hold 2%. The sample is drawn from a study of OX40 agonist ivuxolimab in advanced cancers. Study in general: It was permissible to have had prior anti-PD-1, anti-PD-L1 or anti-CTLA-4 therapy, and about 40% had some. Notes on the study in general: Compared with CD4+, CD8+ T cells on average had more expanded clones. Clonal expansion in partial responders at 0.1-3.0 mg/kg ranked among the lowest.

V was cut by 4 bases and J by 3 bases, with 7 bases left in between. CDR1 is SGHDN, CDR2 FVKESK, per germline. This CDR3 is 12 amino acids long. Excluded were patients having autoimmune disease history or systemic immunosuppression. The chain recombines TRBV14 with TRBJ2-7; D ambiguous. Sequences were derived from CD4+ or CD8+ T cells sorted from blood, sampled in a trial of the OX40 agonist ivuxolimab. The clonotype originates from an adult with an advanced solid tumor such as melanoma, head and neck, liver or kidney cancer. The CDR3 loop is CASSLRFYEQYF. As DNA, the CDR3 is TGTGCCAGCAGCCTACGGTTCTACGAGCAGTACTTC.